This T cell receptor (beta chain) was sequenced in a study of T cell clonality in common variable immunodeficiency. Study observations and caveats: Fewer deletions and N-nucleotide insertions were reportedly seen in common variable immunodeficiency TCR beta sequences. CVID subjects showed higher TCRbeta clonality than healthy controls.

There are many counts of this clone. Antigen: not known. The CDR3 goes on 3 residues after the read ends, and that part is filled in from the germline J gene. V gave up 1 base and J gave up 0 bases, with 7 bases separating them. Germline V lookup: CDR1 SGHRS, CDR2 YFSETQ. The CDR3 spans 14 residues. Caucasian heritage predominated among both patients and controls. Some clones are missing from TCRdb's copy, which holds only in-frame ones; the method was immunoSEQ multiplex PCR. There are about 39,000 clones in the sample, none observed a single time. The material sequenced was peripheral blood mononuclear cells. The TCR comes from a person aged 18 to 70 in good health. The chain carries TRBV5-1 and TRBJ1-1; D ambiguous. CDR3 sequence: CASSLPDLNTEAFF. The CDR3 bases that were read are TGCGCCAGCAGCTTGCCAGACTTGAACACTGAA.